The 8 T cell receptor beta chains reported below all come from one sample, sequenced in a study of persistence of HIV-infected CD4 T cells. The libraries were made with immunoSEQ version 4 in survey mode. Only in-frame clones appear in the TCRdb table, and some are missing; sequencing was by immunoSEQ multiplex PCR. The sample includes 50,000 to 65,000 clones, just under 75% of them seen just once. The stimulus was an HIV-1 Gag 15-mer peptide pool, about 1 ug/peptide/mL. CD40L/CD69 double-negative CD45RO-high memory CD4+ T cells were collected. These receptors' targets are unknown. The input for sequencing was CD4+ T cells sorted from PBMCs after roughly 17-hour stimulation, taken from a patient who received antiretroviral therapy. These receptors all stem from an adult man with HIV who was CMV-seropositive.

V gene TRBV2 combines with J gene TRBJ1-1; D perhaps matches TRBD1 (5 bases). Per germline, CDR1 SNHLY and CDR2 FYNNEI. V lost 6 bases and J 3 bases, leaving 11 bases between the germline ends. CDR3 size: 13 residues. Written as DNA, the CDR3 is TGTGCCAGCAGGGAGGGGTTGCACACTGAAGCTTTCTTT. As protein: CASREGLHTEAFF.

The chain is built from TRBV10-3 and TRBJ1-1; 7 bases map to TRBD1. The CDR3 consists of 14 residues. The J segment lost 4 bases and the V segment lost 2 bases, leaving 4 bases of the junction unmatched. Germline CDR1 ENHRY, CDR2 SYGVKD. The DNA for the CDR3 is TGTGCCATCAGTGAGCAACAGGGGAGCACTGAAGCTTTCTTT. Protein product: CAISEQQGSTEAFF.

This clone was picked up a small number of times. The chain links TRBV12-5 to TRBJ2-2; weak D call: TRBD1 (6 bases). The germline CDR1 and CDR2 sequences are LGHNT and FRNRAP. Trimming took off 2 bases at V and 4 bases at J, with 17 bases between the two ends. CDR3 length: 17 residues. As DNA, the CDR3 is TGTGCTAGTGGTTTGACCCCCGGGACAATTGTCACCGGGGAGCTGTTTTTT. It encodes CASGLTPGTIVTGELFF.

The V call is TRBV2, the J call TRBJ2-6; either TRBD1 or TRBD2 may fit D (5 bases each). V dropped 5 bases and J dropped 4 bases, with 18 bases sitting between them. CDR3 size: 17 residues. Germline CDR1 SNHLY, CDR2 FYNNEI. The DNA for the CDR3 is TGTGCCAGCAGTTCCGAGGGACCCAGGGCCGGGGCCAACGTCCTGACTTTC. Its protein is CASSSEGPRAGANVLTF.

The chain joins TRBV10-3 to TRBJ1-5; 9 bases agree with TRBD1. The V and J ends lost 11 bases and 4 bases, in that order; junction bases with no gene match: 15. Germline CDR1 is ENHRY and CDR2 is SYGVKD. The CDR3 covers 16 residues. In nucleotides, the CDR3 is TGTGCCGCTCAGGCGGCTCCCGGGACAGGGAATCAGCCCCAGCATTTT. Amino acids: CAAQAAPGTGNQPQHF.

In this sample, this clone turned up a few times. J is TRBJ1-2 and V is TRBV3-1 (or the pseudogene TRBV3-2), with D hard to call. Germline V gene data show CDR1 as LGHDT and CDR2 as YNNKEL (reference sequence). The CDR3 has 14 amino acids. V was shortened by 5 bases and J by 4 bases, with 14 bases between the two germline ends. CDR3 residues: CASSSAIASYGYTF. In nucleotides, the CDR3 is TGTGCCAGCAGCTCCGCGATAGCGAGCTATGGCTACACCTTC.

This clone was detected only once. The rearrangement uses TRBV4-1 and TRBJ1-1; TRBD1 is a possible D gene (5 bases). With 2 bases removed from V and 5 bases from J, the gap between germline ends came to 18 bases. The V gene's germline CDR1 is MGHRA and CDR2 YSYEKL. The CDR3 loop spans 16 amino acids. This chain's CDR3 is CASSQMTGGRKTEAFF. DNA for the CDR3: TGCGCCAGCAGCCAAATGACGGGGGGGAGAAAAACTGAAGCTTTCTTT.

This sequence joins TRBV6-6 and TRBJ1-1; no reliable D call. Per germline, CDR1 MNHNY and CDR2 SVGAGI (reference sequence). The CDR3 length is 13 residues. V was pared by 8 bases and J by 1 base, with 11 bases between. The CDR3 DNA is TGTGCCAGCCAGACAAGCCAGAACACTGAAGCTTTCTTT. Protein product: CASQTSQNTEAFF.